This note documents a single TCR beta chain sequence. The antigen is undetermined. These data belong to a study of radiation and T cells in renal cell carcinoma. Time point in this sample: blood 4 weeks post-SBRT, at nephrectomy. Noted treatment: 15 Gy SBRT to primary tumor, nephrectomy 4 weeks later. Nephrectomy followed 15 Gy stereotactic body radiation by 4 weeks. Radiation-treated patients gave blood at baseline, week 2 and week 4. Clear cell pathology was present in this patient's renal cell carcinoma. Study-level points and caveats: From baseline, blood top tumor clonotypes peaked at 2 weeks post-radiation.

CDR1 MNHNY and CDR2 SVGAGI come from the germline V gene (reference sequence). The length of the CDR3 is 15 residues. Trimming took off 0 bases at V and 4 bases at J, with 9 bases between the two ends. Libraries were prepared by immunoSEQ multiplex PCR; TCRdb keeps only in-frame clonotypes and omits some of them. Of some 43,000 clones detected, nearly 85% appear once; the ten largest clones hold less than 35%. The chain carries TRBV6-6 and TRBJ2-2; the D is unclear. The specimen comprised blood, sampled from a patient whose treatment included radiotherapy and nephrectomy. The receptor comes from a woman between 65 and 79 years old with renal cell carcinoma. The CDR3 protein is CASSYSSLTTGELFF. The DNA for the CDR3 is TGTGCCAGCAGTTACTCGAGTCTAACCACCGGGGAGCTGTTTTTT.